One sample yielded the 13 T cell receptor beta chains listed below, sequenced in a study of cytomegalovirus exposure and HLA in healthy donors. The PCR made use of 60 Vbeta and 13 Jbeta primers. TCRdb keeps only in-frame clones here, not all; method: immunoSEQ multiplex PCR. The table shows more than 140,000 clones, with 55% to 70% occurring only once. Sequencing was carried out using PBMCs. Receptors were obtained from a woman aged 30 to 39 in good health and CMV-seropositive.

As DNA, the CDR3 is TGCGCCAGCAGCCAAGATTTTTTGGGGACAGGCACCGGGGAGCTGTTTTTT. This translates into CASSQDFLGTGTGELFF. The chain links TRBV4-1 to TRBJ2-2, with 8 bases identical to TRBD1. The CDR3 has 17 residues. V was pared by 0 bases and J by 4 bases, with 7 bases of the junction left unmatched. CDR1 is MGHRA and CDR2 is YSYEKL in the germline V gene.

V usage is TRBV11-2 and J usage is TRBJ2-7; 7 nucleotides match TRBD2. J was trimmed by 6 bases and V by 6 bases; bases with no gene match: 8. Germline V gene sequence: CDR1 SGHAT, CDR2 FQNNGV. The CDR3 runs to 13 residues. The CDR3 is CASRPPGGREQYF. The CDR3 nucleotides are TGTGCCAGCAGGCCTCCGGGAGGCCGCGAGCAGTACTTC.

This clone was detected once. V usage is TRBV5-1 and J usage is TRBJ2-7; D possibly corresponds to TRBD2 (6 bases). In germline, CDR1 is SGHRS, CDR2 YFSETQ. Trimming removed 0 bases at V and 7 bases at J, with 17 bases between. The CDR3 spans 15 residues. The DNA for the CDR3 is TGCGCCAGCAGCTTGGAAGAAGAGCGGGTGTCAGAGCAGTACTTC. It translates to CASSLEEERVSEQYF. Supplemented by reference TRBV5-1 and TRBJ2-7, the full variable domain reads KAGVTQTPRYLIKTRGQQVTLSCSPISGHRSVSWYQQTPGQGLQFLFEYFSETQRNKGNFPGRFSGRQFSNSRSEMNVSTLELGDSALYLCASSLEEERVSEQYFGPGTRLTVT.

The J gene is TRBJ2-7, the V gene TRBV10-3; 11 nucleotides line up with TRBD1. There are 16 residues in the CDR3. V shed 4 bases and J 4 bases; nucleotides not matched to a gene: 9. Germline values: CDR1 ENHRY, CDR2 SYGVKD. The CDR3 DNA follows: TGTGCCATCAGTGTCCTCCGGGACAGGGGGGTTTACGAGCAGTACTTC. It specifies CAISVLRDRGVYEQYF.

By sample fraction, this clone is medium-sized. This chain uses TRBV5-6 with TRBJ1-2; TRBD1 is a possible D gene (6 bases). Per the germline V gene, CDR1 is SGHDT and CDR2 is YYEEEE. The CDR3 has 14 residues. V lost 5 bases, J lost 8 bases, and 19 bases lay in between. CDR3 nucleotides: TGTGCCAGCAGTTGGTGGGGGCTGGAAGGCGGCTACACCTTC. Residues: CASSWWGLEGGYTF.

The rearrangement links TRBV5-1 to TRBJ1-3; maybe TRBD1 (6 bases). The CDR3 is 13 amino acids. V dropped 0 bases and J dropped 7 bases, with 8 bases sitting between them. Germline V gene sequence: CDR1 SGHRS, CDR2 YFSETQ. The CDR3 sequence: CASSLEGDNTIYF. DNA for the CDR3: TGCGCCAGCAGCTTGGAGGGGGACAACACCATATATTTT.

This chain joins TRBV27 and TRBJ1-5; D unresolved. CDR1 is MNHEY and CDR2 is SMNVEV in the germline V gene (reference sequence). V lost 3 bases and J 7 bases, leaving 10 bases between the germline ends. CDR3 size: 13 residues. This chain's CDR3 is CASSFQYSQPQHF. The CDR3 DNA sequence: TGTGCCAGCAGTTTTCAGTATTCACAGCCCCAGCATTTT.

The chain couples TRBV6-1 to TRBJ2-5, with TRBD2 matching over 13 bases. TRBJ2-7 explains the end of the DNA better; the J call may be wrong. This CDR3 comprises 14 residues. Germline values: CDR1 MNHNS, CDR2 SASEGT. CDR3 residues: CASRTSGGSYEQYF. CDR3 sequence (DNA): TGTGCCAGCCGGACTAGCGGGGGCTCCTACGAGCAGTACTTC.

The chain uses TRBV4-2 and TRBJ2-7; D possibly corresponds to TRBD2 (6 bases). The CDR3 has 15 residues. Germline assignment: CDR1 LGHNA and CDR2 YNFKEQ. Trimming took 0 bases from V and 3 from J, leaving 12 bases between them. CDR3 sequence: CASSQEGGNRYEQYF. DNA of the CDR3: TGTGCCAGCAGCCAAGAGGGGGGAAACCGCTACGAGCAGTACTTC.

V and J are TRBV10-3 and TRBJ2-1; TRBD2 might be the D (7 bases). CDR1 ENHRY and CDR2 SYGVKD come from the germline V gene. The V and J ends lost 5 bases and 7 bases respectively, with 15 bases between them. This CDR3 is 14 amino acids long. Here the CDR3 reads CAISMGGGKNEQFF. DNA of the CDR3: TGTGCCATCAGTATGGGAGGGGGTAAGAATGAGCAGTTCTTC.

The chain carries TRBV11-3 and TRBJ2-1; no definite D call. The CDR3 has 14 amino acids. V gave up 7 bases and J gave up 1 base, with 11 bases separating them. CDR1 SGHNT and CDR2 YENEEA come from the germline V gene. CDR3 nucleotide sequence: TGTGCCAGCACGGGTGGTGGGTCCTACAATGAGCAGTTCTTC. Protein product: CASTGGGSYNEQFF.

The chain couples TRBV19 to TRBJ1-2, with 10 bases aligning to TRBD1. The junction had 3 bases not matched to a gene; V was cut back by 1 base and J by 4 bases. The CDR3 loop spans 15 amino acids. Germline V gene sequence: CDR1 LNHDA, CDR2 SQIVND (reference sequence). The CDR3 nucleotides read TGTGCCAGTAGTATAGGGGACAGGGGAGTCTATGGCTACACCTTC. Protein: CASSIGDRGVYGYTF.

The CDR3 region has the DNA TGTGCCAGCAGCTTAGCGGACACACTCCCATACGAGCAGTACTTC. It yields the protein CASSLADTLPYEQYF. The V call is TRBV7-6, the J call TRBJ2-7, with D perhaps TRBD1 (5 bases). There are 15 residues in the CDR3. Germline values: CDR1 SGHVS, CDR2 FNYEAQ. V lost 0 bases, J lost 4 bases, and 13 bases lay in between.